The sequence of this TCR beta chain was determined in a study of blood T cells in healthy people across ages. Regarding the study as a whole: Naive CD4+ cell counts and diversity both ran higher in long-lived than in aged donors. Investigators viewed diversity estimates from one million T cells as underestimates, the study reported.

Of note for this clonotype: Its antigen is unidentified.

Peripheral blood, about 10 milliliters per donor, was collected. Samples each had at least 5.5 micrograms of total RNA extracted. The CDR3 has 12 residues. V lost 7 bases, J lost 4 bases, and 10 bases lay in between. A sample-barcoded 5' primer and a J-beta primer mix were used in a second PCR of about 6 to 12 cycles. TCRdb ran MiXCR on the 5' RACE reads and lists one entry per CDR3 protein. The sample holds 1,500,000 or so distinct CDR3 sequences, 59% seen once. This receptor was identified in a man younger than 30 in good health. The sample comprised blood. The chain combines TRBV12-3 or TRBV12-4 with TRBJ1-2; D gene unclear. CDR3 sequence reads: CASNTGSYGYTF. The DNA for the CDR3 is TGTGCCAGCAATACGGGATCCTATGGCTACACCTTC.